These 8 T cell receptor beta chains were sequenced from one sample in a study of blood T cell repertoires in COVID-19. Profiled with immunoSEQ multiplex PCR; TCRdb holds only in-frame clones, not every one. The table records approximately 69,000 clones, around 90% of them present only once. Sequenced sample: peripheral blood. The receptors originated from a man aged 50-59 years with acute or convalescent COVID-19.

The chain joins TRBV9 to TRBJ2-7; 15 positions match TRBD2. Trimming at V came to 0 bases and at J to 2 bases, leaving 9 bases not matched to a gene. This CDR3 has 19 amino acids. Germline CDR1 is SGDLS and CDR2 is YYNGEE. The CDR3 here is CASSVGLGLAGGPTYEQYF. CDR3 sequence (DNA): TGTGCCAGCAGCGTAGGCCTGGGACTAGCGGGAGGCCCAACCTACGAGCAGTACTTC.

This clone showed up just once. In DNA form, the CDR3 reads TGTGCCAGCAGTCCAGGGGGCCTAAACACCATATATTTT. Amino acids: CASSPGGLNTIYF. The chain is built from TRBV6-5 and TRBJ1-3; 8 nucleotides match TRBD1. V was pared by 5 bases and J by 6 bases, with 3 bases of the junction left unmatched. This CDR3 contains 13 residues. CDR1 and CDR2 (germline): MNHEY, SVGAGI.

The genes are TRBV20-1 and TRBJ1-1; no clear D gene. Looked up from germline, CDR1 is DFQATT and CDR2 is SNEGSKA (reference sequence). Trimming left V 6 bases short and J 1 base short, with 6 bases between. CDR3 size: 11 residues. CDR3 sequence reads: CSAGKNTEAFF. In nucleotides, the CDR3 is TGCAGTGCCGGGAAGAACACTGAAGCTTTCTTT.

CDR3 sequence reads: CARVGTSGANEQFF. DNA for the CDR3: TGTGCCAGGGTGGGGACTAGCGGGGCTAATGAGCAGTTCTTC. The chain uses TRBV27 and TRBJ2-1, with TRBD2 matching 13 bases. The CDR3 length is 14 residues. In germline, CDR1 is MNHEY, CDR2 SMNVEV (reference sequence). Trimming removed 9 bases from V and 7 bases from J; junction bases left unmatched: 6.

The chain couples TRBV28 to TRBJ1-5; 8 bases fit TRBD1. Trimming cost V 11 bases and J 5 bases; bases outside gene matches: 5. The V gene's germline CDR1 is MDHEN and CDR2 SYDVKM. CDR3 length: 12 residues. The CDR3 DNA reads TGTGCCTGTACAGGGGGATATCAGCCCCAGCATTTT. Residues: CACTGGYQPQHF.

The chain joins TRBV7-9 to TRBJ1-6; D call uncertain. The V end lost 5 bases, the J end lost 14 bases, and 7 bases lay between the germline ends. The CDR3 loop spans 10 amino acids. CDR1 and CDR2 from the germline V gene are SEHNR and FQNEAQ (reference sequence). The chain's CDR3 is CASSEETLHF. CDR3 sequence (DNA): TGTGCCAGCAGCGAGGAGACCCTCCACTTT.

This clone was seen more than once but under ten times. As DNA, the CDR3 is TGTGCCAGCAGTTTACTGACCGGGACTAGCGATGGCAATGAGCAGTTCTTC. Its protein is CASSLLTGTSDGNEQFF. The genes are TRBV27 and TRBJ2-1, with TRBD2 matching 10 bases. J gave up 6 bases and V 2 bases, and 10 bases lay outside the gene matches. This CDR3 contains 17 residues. Germline V CDR1 and CDR2: MNHEY, SMNVEV (reference sequence).

CDR3 sequence reads: CASGPPGQGGTGELFF. The CDR3 nucleotides are TGTGCTAGTGGTCCCCCGGGACAGGGAGGCACCGGGGAGCTGTTTTTT. The chain recombines TRBV12-5 with TRBJ2-2, with 9 bases fitting TRBD1. CDR1 and CDR2 from the germline V gene are LGHNT and FRNRAP. With V trimmed by 5 bases and J by 4 bases, 8 bases remained unmatched. The CDR3 has 16 residues.